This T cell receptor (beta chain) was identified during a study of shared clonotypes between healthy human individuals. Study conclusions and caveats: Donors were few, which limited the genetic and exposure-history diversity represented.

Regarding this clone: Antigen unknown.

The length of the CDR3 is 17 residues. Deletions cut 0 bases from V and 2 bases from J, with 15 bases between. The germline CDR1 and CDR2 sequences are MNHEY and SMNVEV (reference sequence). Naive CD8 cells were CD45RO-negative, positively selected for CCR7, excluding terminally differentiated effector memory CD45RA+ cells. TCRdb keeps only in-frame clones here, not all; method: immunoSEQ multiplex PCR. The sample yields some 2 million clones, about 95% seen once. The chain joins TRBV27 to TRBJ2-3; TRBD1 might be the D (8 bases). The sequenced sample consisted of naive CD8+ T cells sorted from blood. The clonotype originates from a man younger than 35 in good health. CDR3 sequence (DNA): TGTGCCAGCAGTTTATCGGGCACAGGGGGGGACACAGATACGCAGTATTTT. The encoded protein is CASSLSGTGGDTDTQYF.